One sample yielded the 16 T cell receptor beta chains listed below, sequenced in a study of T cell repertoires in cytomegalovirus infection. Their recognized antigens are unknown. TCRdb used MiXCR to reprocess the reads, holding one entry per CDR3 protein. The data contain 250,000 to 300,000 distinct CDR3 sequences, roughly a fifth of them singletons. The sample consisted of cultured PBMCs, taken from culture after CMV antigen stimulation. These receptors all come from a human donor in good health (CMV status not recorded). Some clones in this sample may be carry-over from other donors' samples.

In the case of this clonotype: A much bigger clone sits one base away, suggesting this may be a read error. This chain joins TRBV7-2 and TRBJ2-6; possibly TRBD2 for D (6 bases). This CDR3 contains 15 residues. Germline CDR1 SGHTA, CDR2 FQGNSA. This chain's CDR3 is CASSQRGSGANVRTF. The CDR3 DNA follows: TGTGCCAGCAGCCAACGGGGGTCTGGGGCCAACGTCCGGACTTTC.

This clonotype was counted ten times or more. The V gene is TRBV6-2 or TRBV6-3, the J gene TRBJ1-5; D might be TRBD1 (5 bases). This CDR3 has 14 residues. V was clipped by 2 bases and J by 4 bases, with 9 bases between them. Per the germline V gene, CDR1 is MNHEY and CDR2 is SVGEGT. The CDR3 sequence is CASSYGTENQPQHF. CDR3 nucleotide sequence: TGTGCCAGCAGTTACGGGACTGAGAATCAGCCCCAGCATTTT.

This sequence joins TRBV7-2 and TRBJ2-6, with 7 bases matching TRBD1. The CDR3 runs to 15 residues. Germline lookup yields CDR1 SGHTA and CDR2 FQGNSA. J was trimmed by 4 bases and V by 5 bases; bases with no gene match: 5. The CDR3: CASSGTGVGANVLTF. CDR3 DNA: TGTGCCAGCAGCGGTACAGGGGTCGGGGCCAACGTCCTGACTTTC.

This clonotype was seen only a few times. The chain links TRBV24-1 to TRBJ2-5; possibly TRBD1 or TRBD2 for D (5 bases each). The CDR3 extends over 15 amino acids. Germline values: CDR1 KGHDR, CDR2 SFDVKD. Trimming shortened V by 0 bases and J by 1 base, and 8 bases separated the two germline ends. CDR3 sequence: CATSDLGGPQETQYF. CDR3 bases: TGTGCCACCAGTGATTTGGGGGGTCCCCAAGAGACCCAGTACTTC.

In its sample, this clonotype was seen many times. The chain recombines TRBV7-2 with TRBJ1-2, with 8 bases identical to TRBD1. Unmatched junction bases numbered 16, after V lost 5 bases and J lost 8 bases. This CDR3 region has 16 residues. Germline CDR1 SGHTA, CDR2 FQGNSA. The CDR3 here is CASSLPGQGAVDGYTF. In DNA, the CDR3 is TGTGCCAGCAGCCTCCCGGGTCAGGGGGCTGTGGACGGCTACACCTTC.

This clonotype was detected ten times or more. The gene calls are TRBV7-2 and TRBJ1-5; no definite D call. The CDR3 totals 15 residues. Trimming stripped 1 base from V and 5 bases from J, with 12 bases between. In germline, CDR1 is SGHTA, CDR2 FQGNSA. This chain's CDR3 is CASSLDRSVHQPQHF. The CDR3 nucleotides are TGTGCCAGCAGCTTAGATCGGTCGGTCCATCAGCCCCAGCATTTT.

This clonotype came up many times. The CDR3 here is CASSPEMNTEAFF. Here the CDR3 DNA reads TGTGCCAGCAGTCCAGAAATGAACACTGAAGCTTTCTTT. The rearrangement joins TRBV18 to TRBJ1-1; D is uncertain. Looked up from germline, CDR1 is KGHSH and CDR2 is LQKENI. The CDR3 extends over 13 amino acids. Trimming removed 8 bases from V and 0 bases from J, with 10 bases in between.

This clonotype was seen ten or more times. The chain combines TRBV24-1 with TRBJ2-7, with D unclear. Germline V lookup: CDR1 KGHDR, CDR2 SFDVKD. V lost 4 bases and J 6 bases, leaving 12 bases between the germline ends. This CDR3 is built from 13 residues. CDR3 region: CATSEHGVSEQYF. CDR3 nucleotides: TGTGCCACCAGTGAACATGGGGTTTCCGAGCAGTACTTC.

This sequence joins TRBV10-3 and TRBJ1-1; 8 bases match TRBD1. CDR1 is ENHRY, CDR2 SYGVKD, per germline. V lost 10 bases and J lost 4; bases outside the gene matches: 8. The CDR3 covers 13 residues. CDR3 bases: TGTGCCACGACCGGACAGGGTGGCACTGAAGCTTTCTTT. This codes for CATTGQGGTEAFF.

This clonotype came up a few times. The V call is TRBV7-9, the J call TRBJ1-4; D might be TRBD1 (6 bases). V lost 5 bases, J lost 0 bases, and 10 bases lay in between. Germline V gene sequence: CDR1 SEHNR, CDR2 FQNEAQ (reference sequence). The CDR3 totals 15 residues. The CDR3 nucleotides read TGTGCCAGCAGCGCCCGGACAGCAACTAATGAAAAACTGTTTTTT. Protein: CASSARTATNEKLFF.

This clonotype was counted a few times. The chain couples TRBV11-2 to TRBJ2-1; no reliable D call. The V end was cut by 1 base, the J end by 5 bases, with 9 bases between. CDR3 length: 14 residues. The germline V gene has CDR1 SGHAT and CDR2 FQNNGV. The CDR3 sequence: CASSLGSGHNEQFF. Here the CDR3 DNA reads TGTGCCAGCAGCTTAGGTTCAGGTCACAATGAGCAGTTCTTC.

CDR3 nucleotides: TGTGCCAGCAGTGAGATGACTCCTGCCTACGAGCAGTACTTC. This sequence encodes CASSEMTPAYEQYF. This chain uses TRBV25-1 with TRBJ2-7; D is ambiguous. Germline V lookup: CDR1 MGHDK, CDR2 SYGVNS. The CDR3 runs to 14 residues. The germline V and J ends were trimmed by 3 bases and 2 bases, with 11 bases remaining between them.

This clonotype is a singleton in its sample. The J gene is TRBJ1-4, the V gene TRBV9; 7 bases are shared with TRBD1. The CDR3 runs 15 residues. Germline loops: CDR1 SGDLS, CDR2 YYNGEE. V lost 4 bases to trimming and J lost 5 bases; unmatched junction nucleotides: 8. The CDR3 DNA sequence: TGTGCCAGCAGCCTACGGACAGGCTTCAATGAAAAACTGTTTTTT. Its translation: CASSLRTGFNEKLFF.

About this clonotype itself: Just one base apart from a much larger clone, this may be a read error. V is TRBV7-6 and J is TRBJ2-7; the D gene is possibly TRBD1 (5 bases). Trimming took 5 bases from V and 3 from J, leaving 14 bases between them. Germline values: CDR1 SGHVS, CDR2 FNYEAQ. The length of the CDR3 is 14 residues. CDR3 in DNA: TGTGCCAGCAGCCCATGGACACCAGTCTACGAGCAGTACTTC. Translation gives CASSPWTPVYEQYF. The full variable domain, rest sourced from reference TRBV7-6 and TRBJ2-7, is GAGVSQSPRYKVTKRGQDVALRCDPISGHVSLYWYRQALGQGPEFLTYFNYEAQQDKSGLPNDRFSAERPEGSISTLTIQRTEQRDSAMYRCASSPWTPVYEQYFGPGTRLTVT.

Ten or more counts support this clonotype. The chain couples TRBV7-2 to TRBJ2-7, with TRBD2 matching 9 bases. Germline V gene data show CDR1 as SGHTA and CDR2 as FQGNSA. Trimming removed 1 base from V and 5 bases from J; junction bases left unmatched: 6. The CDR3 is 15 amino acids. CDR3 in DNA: TGTGCCAGCAGCTTAGTGGCGGGAGGGCCTAACGAGCAGTACTTC. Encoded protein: CASSLVAGGPNEQYF.

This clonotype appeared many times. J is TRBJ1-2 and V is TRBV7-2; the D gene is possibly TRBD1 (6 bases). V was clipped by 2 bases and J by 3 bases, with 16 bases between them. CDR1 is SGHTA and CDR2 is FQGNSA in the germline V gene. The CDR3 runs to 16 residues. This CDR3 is CASSLTDRWSDYGYTF. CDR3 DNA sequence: TGTGCCAGCAGCTTAACCGACAGGTGGAGCGACTATGGCTACACCTTC.